The entry below describes one TCR beta chain. What it recognizes is unknown. This sample is part of a study of cytomegalovirus exposure and HLA in healthy donors. Study outcomes and limitations: Cytomegalovirus association was listed for 164 TCR beta chains. Across donors, most TCRs were seen rarely, yet some public ones were widespread.

Profiling relied on immunoSEQ multiplex PCR, and the TCRdb table lists in-frame clones only, not all of them. The sample carries under 250,000 clones, around 87% recorded once. CDR1 is SGHRS and CDR2 is YFSETQ in the germline V gene. This CDR3 region has 17 residues. The J segment lost 7 bases and the V segment lost 4 bases, leaving 11 bases of the junction unmatched. This TCR derives from a woman under 30 in good health and CMV-seropositive. This chain connects TRBV5-1 to TRBJ2-2, with 12 nucleotides matching TRBD2. Specimen: PBMCs. The CDR3 here is CASSPDLAGGPGGELFF. DNA for the CDR3: TGCGCCAGCAGCCCTGACCTAGCGGGAGGGCCGGGCGGGGAGCTGTTTTTT.